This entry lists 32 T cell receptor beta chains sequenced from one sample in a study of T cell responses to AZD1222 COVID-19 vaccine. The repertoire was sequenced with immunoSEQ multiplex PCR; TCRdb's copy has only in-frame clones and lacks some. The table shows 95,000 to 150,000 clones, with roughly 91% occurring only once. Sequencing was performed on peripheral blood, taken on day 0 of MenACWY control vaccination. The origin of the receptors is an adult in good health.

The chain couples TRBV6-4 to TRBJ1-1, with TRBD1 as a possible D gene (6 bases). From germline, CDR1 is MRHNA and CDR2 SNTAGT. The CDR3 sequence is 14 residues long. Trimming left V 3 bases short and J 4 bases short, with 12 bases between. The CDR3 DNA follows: TGTGCCAGCAGTGAAAACAGGGACGGCACTGAAGCTTTCTTT. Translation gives CASSENRDGTEAFF.

CDR3 coding DNA: TGTGCCAGTTCGACAGGGAGGACCTCTGGCTACACCTTC. Its protein product is CASSTGRTSGYTF. The chain carries TRBV2 and TRBJ1-2; 7 positions agree with TRBD1. Germline CDR1 SNHLY, CDR2 FYNNEI. V trimming: 9 bases; J trimming: 7 bases; junction bases outside the gene matches: 11. CDR3 length equals 13 residues.

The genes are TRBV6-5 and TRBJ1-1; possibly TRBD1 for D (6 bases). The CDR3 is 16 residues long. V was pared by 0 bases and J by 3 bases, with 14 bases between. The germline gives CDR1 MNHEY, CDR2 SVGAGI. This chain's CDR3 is CASSYSRGGPDTEAFF. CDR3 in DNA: TGTGCCAGCAGTTACTCGAGGGGGGGCCCTGACACTGAAGCTTTCTTT.

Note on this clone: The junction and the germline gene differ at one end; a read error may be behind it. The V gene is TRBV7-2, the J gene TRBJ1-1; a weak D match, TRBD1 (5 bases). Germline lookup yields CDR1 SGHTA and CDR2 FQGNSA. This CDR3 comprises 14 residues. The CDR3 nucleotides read TGTGCCAGCAGCGTAGCCCTGGGGGTTACTGAAGCTTTCTTT. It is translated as CASSVALGVTEAFF. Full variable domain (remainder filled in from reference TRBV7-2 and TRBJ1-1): GAGVSQSPSNKVTEKGKDVELRCDPISGHTALYWYRQSLGQGLEFLIYFQGNSAPDKSGLPSDRFSAERTGGSVSTLTIQRTQQEDSAVYLCASSVALGVTEAFFGQGTRLTVV.

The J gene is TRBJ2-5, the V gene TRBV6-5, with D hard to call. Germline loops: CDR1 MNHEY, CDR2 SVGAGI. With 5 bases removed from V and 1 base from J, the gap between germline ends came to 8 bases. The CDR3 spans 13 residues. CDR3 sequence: CASSTVIQETQYF. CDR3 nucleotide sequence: TGTGCCAGCAGTACAGTCATCCAAGAGACCCAGTACTTC.

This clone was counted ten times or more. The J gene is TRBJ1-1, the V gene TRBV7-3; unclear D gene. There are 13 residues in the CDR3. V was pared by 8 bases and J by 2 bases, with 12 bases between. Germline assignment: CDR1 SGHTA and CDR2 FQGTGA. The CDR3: CASGEGGNTEAFF. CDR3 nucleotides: TGTGCCAGCGGCGAGGGCGGAAACACTGAAGCTTTCTTT.

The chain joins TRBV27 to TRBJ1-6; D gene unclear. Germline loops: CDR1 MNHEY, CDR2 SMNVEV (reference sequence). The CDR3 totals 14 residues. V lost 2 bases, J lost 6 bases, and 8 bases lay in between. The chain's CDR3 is CASSLAGSNSPLHF. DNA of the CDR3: TGTGCCAGCAGTTTAGCAGGAAGTAATTCACCCCTCCACTTT.

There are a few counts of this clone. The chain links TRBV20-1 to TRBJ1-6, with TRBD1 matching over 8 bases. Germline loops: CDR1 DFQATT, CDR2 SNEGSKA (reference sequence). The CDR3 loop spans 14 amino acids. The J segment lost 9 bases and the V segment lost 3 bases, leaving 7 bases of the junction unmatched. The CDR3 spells CSASQGQGASPLHF. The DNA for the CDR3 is TGCAGTGCTAGTCAAGGACAGGGAGCTTCACCCCTCCACTTT.

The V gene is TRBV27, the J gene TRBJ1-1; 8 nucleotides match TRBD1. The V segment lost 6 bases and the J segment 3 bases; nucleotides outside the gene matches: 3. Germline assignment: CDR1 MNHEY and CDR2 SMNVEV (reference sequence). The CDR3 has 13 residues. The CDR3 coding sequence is TGTGCCAGCAGCCTACAGGGGGACACTGAAGCTTTCTTT. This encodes CASSLQGDTEAFF.

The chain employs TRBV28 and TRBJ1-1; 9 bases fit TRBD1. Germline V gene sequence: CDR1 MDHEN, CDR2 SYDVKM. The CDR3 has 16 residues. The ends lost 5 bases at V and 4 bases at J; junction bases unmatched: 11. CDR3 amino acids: CASSEGQGIGGTEAFF. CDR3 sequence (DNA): TGTGCCAGCAGTGAGGGACAGGGAATAGGTGGCACTGAAGCTTTCTTT. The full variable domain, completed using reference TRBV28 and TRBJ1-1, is DVKVTQSSRYLVKRTGEKVFLECVQDMDHENMFWYRQDPGLGLRLIYFSYDVKMKEKGDIPEGYSVSREKKERFSLILESASTNQTSMYLCASSEGQGIGGTEAFFGQGTRLTVV.

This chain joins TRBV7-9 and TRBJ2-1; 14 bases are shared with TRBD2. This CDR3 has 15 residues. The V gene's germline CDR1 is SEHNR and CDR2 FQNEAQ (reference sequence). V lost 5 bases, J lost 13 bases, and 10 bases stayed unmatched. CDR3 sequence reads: CASSGAGTSGRSQFF. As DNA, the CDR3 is TGTGCCAGCAGCGGGGCCGGGACTAGCGGGAGAAGCCAGTTCTTC. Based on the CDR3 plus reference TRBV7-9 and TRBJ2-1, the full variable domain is DTGVSQNPRHKITKRGQNVTFRCDPISEHNRLYWYRQTLGQGPEFLTYFQNEAQLEKSRLLSDRFSAERPKGSFSTLEIQRTEQGDSAMYLCASSGAGTSGRSQFFGPGTRLTVL.

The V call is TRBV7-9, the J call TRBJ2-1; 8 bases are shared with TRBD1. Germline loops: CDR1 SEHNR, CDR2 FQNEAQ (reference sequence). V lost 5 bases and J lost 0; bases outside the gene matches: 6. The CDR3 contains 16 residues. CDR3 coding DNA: TGTGCCAGCAGCACCCCTGGACAGGGCTCCTACAATGAGCAGTTCTTC. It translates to CASSTPGQGSYNEQFF. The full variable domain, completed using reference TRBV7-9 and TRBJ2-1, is DTGVSQNPRHKITKRGQNVTFRCDPISEHNRLYWYRQTLGQGPEFLTYFQNEAQLEKSRLLSDRFSAERPKGSFSTLEIQRTEQGDSAMYLCASSTPGQGSYNEQFFGPGTRLTVL.

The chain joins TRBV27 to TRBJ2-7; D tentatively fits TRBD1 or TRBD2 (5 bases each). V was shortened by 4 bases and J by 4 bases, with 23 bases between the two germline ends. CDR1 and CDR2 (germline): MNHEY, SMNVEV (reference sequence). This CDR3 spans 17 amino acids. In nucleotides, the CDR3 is TGTGCCAGCAGTTCTGGTGGGGGAACCCTATTTCTGTACGAGCAGTACGTC. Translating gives CASSSGGGTLFLYEQYV.

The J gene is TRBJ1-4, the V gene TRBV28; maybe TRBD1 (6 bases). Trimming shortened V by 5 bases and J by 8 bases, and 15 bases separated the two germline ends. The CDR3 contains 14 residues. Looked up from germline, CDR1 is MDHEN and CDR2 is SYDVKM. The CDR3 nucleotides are TGTGCCAGCAGTCTCACAGGGTCCGGGGAAAAACTGTTTTTT. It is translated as CASSLTGSGEKLFF.

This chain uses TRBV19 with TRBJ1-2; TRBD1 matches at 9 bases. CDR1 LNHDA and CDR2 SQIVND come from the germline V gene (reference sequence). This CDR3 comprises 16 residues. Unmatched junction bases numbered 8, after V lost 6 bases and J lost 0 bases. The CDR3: CASRKLTGGSNYGYTF. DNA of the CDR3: TGTGCCAGTAGAAAACTAACAGGGGGCTCTAACTATGGCTACACCTTC.

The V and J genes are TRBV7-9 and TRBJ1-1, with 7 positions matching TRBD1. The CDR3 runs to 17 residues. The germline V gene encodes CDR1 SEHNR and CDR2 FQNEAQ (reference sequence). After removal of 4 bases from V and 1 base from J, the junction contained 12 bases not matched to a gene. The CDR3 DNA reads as TGTGCCAGCAGCTCACCCGCGACCGGGACAGAGAACACTGAAGCTTTCTTT. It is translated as CASSSPATGTENTEAFF. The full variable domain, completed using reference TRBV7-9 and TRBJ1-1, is DTGVSQNPRHKITKRGQNVTFRCDPISEHNRLYWYRQTLGQGPEFLTYFQNEAQLEKSRLLSDRFSAERPKGSFSTLEIQRTEQGDSAMYLCASSSPATGTENTEAFFGQGTRLTVV.

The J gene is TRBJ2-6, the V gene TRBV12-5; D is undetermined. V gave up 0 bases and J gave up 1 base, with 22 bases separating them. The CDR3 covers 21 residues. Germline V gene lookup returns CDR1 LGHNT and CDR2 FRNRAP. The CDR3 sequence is CASGLVSTLAPKASGANVLTF. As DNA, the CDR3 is TGTGCTAGTGGTTTGGTCAGTACATTGGCACCCAAGGCTTCTGGGGCCAACGTCCTGACTTTC.

The CDR3 sequence is CASSLTGRSYEQYV. The CDR3 bases are TGTGCCAGCAGCCTGACAGGTCGCTCCTACGAGCAGTACGTC. This rearrangement joins TRBV5-6 to TRBJ2-7; perhaps TRBD1 as D (6 bases). V dropped 4 bases and J dropped 0 bases, with 11 bases sitting between them. Germline V lookup: CDR1 SGHDT, CDR2 YYEEEE. The CDR3 sequence is 14 residues long.

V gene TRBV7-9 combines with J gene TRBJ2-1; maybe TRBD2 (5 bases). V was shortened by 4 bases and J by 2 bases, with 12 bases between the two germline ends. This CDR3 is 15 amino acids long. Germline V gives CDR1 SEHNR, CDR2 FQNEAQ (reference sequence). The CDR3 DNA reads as TGTGCCAGCAGCTCCTCACTAGAGGCCTACAATGAGCAGTTCTTC. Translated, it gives CASSSSLEAYNEQFF.

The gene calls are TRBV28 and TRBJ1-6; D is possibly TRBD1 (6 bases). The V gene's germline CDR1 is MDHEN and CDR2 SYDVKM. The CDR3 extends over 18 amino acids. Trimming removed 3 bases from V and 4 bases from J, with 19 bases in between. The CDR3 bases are TGTGCCAGCAGTTTCGGCAGGGGCCCCGTCCGATATAATTCACCCCTCCACTTT. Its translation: CASSFGRGPVRYNSPLHF.

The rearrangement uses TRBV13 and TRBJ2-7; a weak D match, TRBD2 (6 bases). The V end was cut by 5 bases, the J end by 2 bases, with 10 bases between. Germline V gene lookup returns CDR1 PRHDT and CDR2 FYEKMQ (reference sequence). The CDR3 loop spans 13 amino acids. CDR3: CASSAGRTYEQYF. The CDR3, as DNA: TGTGCCAGCAGCGCGGGACGGACCTACGAGCAGTACTTC.

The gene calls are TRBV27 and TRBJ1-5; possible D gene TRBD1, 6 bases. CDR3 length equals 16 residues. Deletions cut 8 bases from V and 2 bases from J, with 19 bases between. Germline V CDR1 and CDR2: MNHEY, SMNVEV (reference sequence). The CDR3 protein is CASLPGGPRGNQPQHF. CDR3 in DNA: TGTGCCAGCCTACCCGGGGGGCCTCGTGGCAATCAGCCCCAGCATTTT.

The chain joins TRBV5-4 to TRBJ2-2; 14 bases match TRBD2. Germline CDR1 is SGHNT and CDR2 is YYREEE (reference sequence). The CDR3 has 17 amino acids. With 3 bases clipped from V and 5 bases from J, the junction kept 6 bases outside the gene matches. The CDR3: CASSSGLAGGGTGELFF. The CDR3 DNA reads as TGTGCCAGCAGCTCTGGACTAGCGGGGGGTGGGACCGGGGAGCTGTTTTTT.

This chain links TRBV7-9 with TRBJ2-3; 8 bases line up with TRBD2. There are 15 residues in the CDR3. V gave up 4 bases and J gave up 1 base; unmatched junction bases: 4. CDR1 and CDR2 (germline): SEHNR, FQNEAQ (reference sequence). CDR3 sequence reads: CASSSQTSGTDTQYF. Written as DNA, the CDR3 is TGTGCCAGCAGCTCACAGACTAGCGGCACAGATACGCAGTATTTT.

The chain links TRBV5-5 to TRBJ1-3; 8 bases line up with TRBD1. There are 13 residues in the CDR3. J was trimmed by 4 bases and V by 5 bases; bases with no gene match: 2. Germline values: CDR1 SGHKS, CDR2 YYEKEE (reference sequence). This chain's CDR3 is CASRGTGGNTIYF. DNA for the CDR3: TGTGCCAGCAGAGGGACAGGCGGAAACACCATATATTTT.

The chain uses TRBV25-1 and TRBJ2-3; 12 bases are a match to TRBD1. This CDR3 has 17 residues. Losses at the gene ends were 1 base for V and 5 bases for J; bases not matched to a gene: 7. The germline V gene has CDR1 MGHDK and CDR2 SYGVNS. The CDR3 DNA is TGTGCCAGCAGTGAATGGGGACAGGGGGCGATGAGAGATACGCAGTATTTT. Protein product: CASSEWGQGAMRDTQYF.

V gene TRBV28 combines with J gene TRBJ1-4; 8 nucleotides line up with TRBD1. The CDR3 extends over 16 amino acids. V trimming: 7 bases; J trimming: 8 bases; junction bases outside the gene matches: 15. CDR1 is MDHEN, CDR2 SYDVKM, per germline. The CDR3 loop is CASTYEGDRPEEKLFF. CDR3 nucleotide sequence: TGTGCCAGCACCTACGAGGGGGACAGGCCTGAAGAAAAACTGTTTTTT.

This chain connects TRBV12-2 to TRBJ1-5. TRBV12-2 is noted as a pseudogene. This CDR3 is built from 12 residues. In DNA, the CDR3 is TGTGCAAGTCGCTGGGGGAGGGAGGCCCAGCATTTT. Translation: CASRWGREAQHF.

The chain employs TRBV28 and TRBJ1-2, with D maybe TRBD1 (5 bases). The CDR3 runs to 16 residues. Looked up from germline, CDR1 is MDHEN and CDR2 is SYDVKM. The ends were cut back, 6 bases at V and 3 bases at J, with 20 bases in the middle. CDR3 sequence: CASSPGPRAAYYGYTF. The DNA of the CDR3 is TGTGCCAGCAGCCCCGGGCCCAGGGCTGCATACTATGGCTACACCTTC.

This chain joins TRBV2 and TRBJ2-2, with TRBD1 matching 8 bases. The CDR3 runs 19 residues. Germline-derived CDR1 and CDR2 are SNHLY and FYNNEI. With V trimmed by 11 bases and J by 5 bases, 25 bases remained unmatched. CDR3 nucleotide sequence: TGTGCCCAAGGGCAGGGGGCGCCTATTCGAACACCGGGAACCGGGGAGCTGTTTTTT. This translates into CAQGQGAPIRTPGTGELFF.

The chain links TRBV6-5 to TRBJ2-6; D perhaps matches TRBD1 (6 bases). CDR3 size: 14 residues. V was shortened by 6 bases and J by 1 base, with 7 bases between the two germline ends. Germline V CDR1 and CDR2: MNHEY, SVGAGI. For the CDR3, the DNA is TGTGCCAGCAGCACAGGGTCTGGGGCCAACGTCCTGACTTTC. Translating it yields CASSTGSGANVLTF.

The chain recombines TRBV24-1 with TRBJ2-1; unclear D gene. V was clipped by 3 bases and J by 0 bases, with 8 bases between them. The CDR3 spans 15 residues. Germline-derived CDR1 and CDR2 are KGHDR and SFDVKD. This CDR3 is CATSDGVVSYNEQFF. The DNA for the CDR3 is TGTGCCACCAGTGATGGGGTAGTCTCCTACAATGAGCAGTTCTTC.